Each of the 9 T cell receptor beta chains below was sequenced from the same sample in a study of glioma-infiltrating T cells. Using RNA template, CDR3s of TCR alpha and beta were amplified with iRepertoire arm-PCR. TCRdb reprocessed the multiplex PCR reads via MiXCR and lists one record per CDR3 protein. The sample comprises about 180,000 distinct CDR3 sequences, approximately 40% of which are singletons, and around 4.9% rests with the top ten. Sequencing input: glioma tissue, nonneoplastic brain tissue, or PBMCs (not recorded which). Receptors were obtained from a human donor with low-grade glioma or glioblastoma, undergoing nonglioma brain surgery, or in good health (not recorded which).

This clonotype was observed a few times. The chain couples TRBV3-1 to TRBJ1-3; D is unresolved. Germline V lookup: CDR1 LGHDT, CDR2 YNNKEL (reference sequence). CDR3 length equals 14 residues. The V gene lost 4 bases and the J gene lost 0 bases, with 7 bases spanning the gap. The CDR3 sequence: CASSPPSSGNTIYF. The CDR3 DNA follows: TGTGCCAGCAGCCCCCCTAGCTCTGGAAACACCATATATTTT. The entire variable domain, with the rest obtained from reference TRBV3-1 and TRBJ1-3, is as follows: DTAVSQTPKYLVTQMGNDKSIKCEQNLGHDTMYWYKQDSKKFLKIMFSYNNKELIINETVPNRFSPKSPDKAHLNLHINSLELGDSAVYFCASSPPSSGNTIYFGEGSWLTVV.

This clonotype was seen ten or more times. V usage is TRBV28 and J usage is TRBJ2-7; tentatively, D is TRBD1 or TRBD2 (6 bases each). Germline V lookup: CDR1 MDHEN, CDR2 SYDVKM. The CDR3 is 12 residues long. V lost 6 bases and J lost 6, with 12 bases in between. The CDR3 loop reads CASSGGATEQYF. DNA of the CDR3: TGTGCCAGCAGCGGGGGCGCGACCGAGCAGTACTTC. Supplemented by reference TRBV28 and TRBJ2-7, the full variable domain reads DVKVTQSSRYLVKRTGEKVFLECVQDMDHENMFWYRQDPGLGLRLIYFSYDVKMKEKGDIPEGYSVSREKKERFSLILESASTNQTSMYLCASSGGATEQYFGPGTRLTVT.

This clonotype was found many times. The chain carries TRBV2 and TRBJ2-3; D possibly uses TRBD1 or TRBD2 (5 bases each). This CDR3 region has 13 residues. Germline CDR1 is SNHLY and CDR2 is FYNNEI. The V gene lost 9 bases and the J gene lost 5 bases, with 15 bases spanning the gap. The CDR3 spells CARTGTVQDTQYF. The CDR3 DNA sequence: TGTGCCAGGACCGGGACGGTGCAAGATACGCAGTATTTT. Together with reference TRBV2 and TRBJ2-3, the CDR3 gives the full variable domain: EPEVTQTPSHQVTQMGQEVILRCVPISNHLYFYWYRQILGQKVEFLVSFYNNEISEKSEIFDDQFSVERPDGSNFTLKIRSTKLEDSAMYFCARTGTVQDTQYFGPGTRLTVL.

This clonotype was observed a single time. One base away lies a much larger clone, so this may be a sequencing read error. V is TRBV6-2 or TRBV6-3 and J is TRBJ2-7, with 10 bases lining up with TRBD1. There are 17 residues in the CDR3. CDR1 is MNHEY and CDR2 is SVGEGT in the germline V gene. V lost 6 bases and J lost 4; bases outside the gene matches: 15. Here the CDR3 reads CASSPLIGTGASYEQYF. In DNA form, the CDR3 reads TGTGCCAGCAGCCCACTGATAGGGACAGGGGCTTCGTACGAGCAGTACTTC.

Worth noting for this clonotype: Lacking the conserved final phenylalanine or tryptophan, this CDR3 likely reflects a read error. The chain couples TRBV28 to TRBJ2-7; 11 bases line up with TRBD1. The CDR3 runs 13 residues. From germline, CDR1 is MDHEN and CDR2 SYDVKM. The ends lost 10 bases at V and 4 bases at J; junction bases unmatched: 6. This chain's CDR3 is CATRTGGLYEQYL. In DNA form, the CDR3 reads TGTGCCACCAGGACAGGGGGCCTATACGAGCAGTACCTC.

With regard to this clonotype: A much more abundant neighbour one base away suggests this may be a read error. The V and J genes are TRBV6-2 or TRBV6-3 and TRBJ2-5; maybe TRBD2 (6 bases). V lost 8 bases and J 5 bases, leaving 21 bases between the germline ends. The CDR3 extends over 15 amino acids. Germline CDR1 reads MNHEY; CDR2 reads SVGEGT. The CDR3 DNA reads as TGTGCCAGCCGAAGGGACGACCTAGCGTCGGAGACCCAGTACTTC. Its protein is CASRRDDLASETQYF.

The chain has TRBV28 and TRBJ1-5, with 9 bases lining up with TRBD1. Germline V CDR1 and CDR2: MDHEN, SYDVKM. Trimming removed 3 bases from V and 0 bases from J; junction bases left unmatched: 6. The CDR3 has 17 amino acids. CDR3 nucleotides: TGTGCCAGCAGTTTCGCCGGGACAGGGAGTAGCAATCAGCCCCAGCATTTT. Translation gives CASSFAGTGSSNQPQHF.

This clonotype was seen only a few times. The rearrangement joins TRBV19 to TRBJ2-1; D possibly corresponds to TRBD2 (5 bases). Deletions cut 3 bases from V and 8 bases from J, with 8 bases between. Germline V gene sequence: CDR1 LNHDA, CDR2 SQIVND (reference sequence). This CDR3 contains 12 residues. As DNA, the CDR3 is TGTGCCAGTAGTATCAAGGACTATGAGCAGTTCTTC. It yields the protein CASSIKDYEQFF.

The rearrangement links TRBV20-1 to TRBJ1-2, with a weak D call TRBD1 (5 bases). Trimming removed 4 bases from V and 0 bases from J, with 12 bases in between. This CDR3 contains 14 residues. CDR1 is DFQATT and CDR2 is SNEGSKA in the germline V gene (reference sequence). CDR3 residues: CSANDRQTNYGYTF. CDR3 DNA: TGCAGTGCTAACGACCGACAGACTAACTATGGCTACACCTTC.